Listed below are T cell receptor beta chains from one sample, sequenced in a study of beta chain features in type 1 diabetes. Measured with immunoSEQ multiplex PCR; TCRdb has only the in-frame clones, and not every one. The table has about 240,000 clones, 25% to 35% seen once; the top ten hold approximately 4%. Sequenced sample: central memory CD4+ T cells from blood. The receptors were sampled from a man aged 25-45 years in good health. Each CDR3 is given without its conserved first and last residue. Each record gives: V gene, D gene, CDR3 protein. D genes are given only for firm matches.

V gene: TRBV18; D gene: .; CDR3 protein: ASSPLSSTDTQY
V gene: TRBV5-1; D gene: .; CDR3 protein: ASSFSGSQETQY
V gene: TRBV30; D gene: TRBD1; CDR3 protein: AWEGQGGNQPQH
V gene: TRBV25-1; D gene: .; CDR3 protein: ASSVGPSGNTIY
V gene: TRBV30; D gene: TRBD1; CDR3 protein: AWTHWLGQGAGEQY
V gene: TRBV30; D gene: .; CDR3 protein: AHRGQGREQF
V gene: TRBV27; D gene: .; CDR3 protein: ASSSSLGANVLT
V gene: TRBV29-1; D gene: TRBD2; CDR3 protein: SDLPGGGSNEQF
V gene: TRBV11-2; D gene: .; CDR3 protein: ASSRGSSYNEQF
V gene: TRBV5-1; D gene: .; CDR3 protein: ASSPRERRTDTQY
V gene: TRBV18; D gene: .; CDR3 protein: ASSPTEETGELF
V gene: TRBV18; D gene: TRBD1; CDR3 protein: ASGRDRPPNTGELF
V gene: TRBV9; D gene: TRBD2; CDR3 protein: ASSALAGPRDTQY
V gene: TRBV28; D gene: TRBD1; CDR3 protein: ASSLQKGARSNQPQH
V gene: TRBV7-2; D gene: TRBD1; CDR3 protein: ASSPRTGAYEQY
V gene: TRBV29-1; D gene: TRBD1; CDR3 protein: SGRTGGETQY
V gene: TRBV4-1; D gene: .; CDR3 protein: ASSHPQVNTEAF
V gene: TRBV23-1; D gene: TRBD2; CDR3 protein: ASSQFGTSGHNEQF
V gene: TRBV27; D gene: .; CDR3 protein: ASSRDGPYEQY
V gene: TRBV19; D gene: .; CDR3 protein: ASSSPNTGELF
V gene: TRBV21-1; D gene: .; CDR3 protein: ASRELREPRQPQH
V gene: TRBV2; D gene: .; CDR3 protein: ASSENPRYEQY
V gene: TRBV18; D gene: .; CDR3 protein: ASSPGRSTEAF
V gene: TRBV7-9; D gene: TRBD2; CDR3 protein: ASSIGGEQF
V gene: TRBV7-9; D gene: TRBD1; CDR3 protein: ASSKRTGGETQY
V gene: TRBV29-1; D gene: TRBD1; CDR3 protein: SVERTGRTQY